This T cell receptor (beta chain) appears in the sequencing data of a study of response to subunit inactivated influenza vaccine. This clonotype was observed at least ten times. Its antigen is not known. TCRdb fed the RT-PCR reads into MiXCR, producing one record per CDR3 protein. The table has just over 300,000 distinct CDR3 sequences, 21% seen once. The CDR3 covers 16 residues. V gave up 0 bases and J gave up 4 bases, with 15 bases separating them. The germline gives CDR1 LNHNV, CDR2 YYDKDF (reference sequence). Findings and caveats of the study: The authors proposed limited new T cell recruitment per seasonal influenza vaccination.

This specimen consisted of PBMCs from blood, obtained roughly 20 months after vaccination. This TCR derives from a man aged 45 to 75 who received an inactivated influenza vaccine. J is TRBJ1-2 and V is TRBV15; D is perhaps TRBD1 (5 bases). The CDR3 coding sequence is TGTGCCACCAGCAGAGAAAGGATTCAGGGTAGCTATGGCTACACCTTC. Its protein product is CATSRERIQGSYGYTF.